This TCR beta chain is drawn from a study of type 1 regulatory T cells. In the study overall: This in vitro CD4 product, T-allo10, is enriched for Tr1 cells and alloantigen-specific.

Findings and caveats of the study: Type 1 regulatory T cells had a more restricted TCR repertoire than non-type 1 regulatory T cells.

Trimming removed 3 bases at V and 9 bases at J, with 15 bases between. Germline values: CDR1 LGHNA, CDR2 YNFKEQ. CDR3 length: 14 amino acids. TCRdb re-derived calls from the reads in MiXCR, one entry per CDR3 protein. This sample has approximately 45,000 distinct CDR3 sequences, with 10% to 15% found just once. This clonotype was observed at least ten times. The target antigen is unknown. Sequencing was carried out using cultured non-Tr1 T cells, either the whole culture or a sorted T cell fraction (not recorded which). This sequence was found in a human donor in good health. This chain joins TRBV4-2 and TRBJ2-4; tentative D call: TRBD2 (5 bases). The CDR3 sequence: CASSQAWGVSIQYF. The CDR3 bases are TGTGCCAGCAGCCAGGCCTGGGGAGTCAGCATTCAGTACTTC.